The sequence of this TCR beta chain was determined in a study of blood T cell repertoires in COVID-19. The overall study: PBMCs, B-cell-depleted T cells, or T cells provided the cDNA or gDNA that made up the material.

Per the authors' pipeline: Estimation of nucleated cell counts was performed using reference gene primer amplification. Profiled with immunoSEQ multiplex PCR; TCRdb holds only in-frame clones, not every one. V, J and clone size were drawn from that table, and D and trimming were deduced from the DNA. The table has 68,000 or so clones, about 90% seen once. V lost 3 bases and J 2 bases, leaving 7 bases between the germline ends. The germline gives CDR1 LNHDA, CDR2 SQIVND (reference sequence). There are 13 residues in the CDR3. The chain links TRBV19 to TRBJ2-5, with a tentative D call TRBD2 (5 bases). The TCR comes from a human donor in a cohort sampled during active COVID-19. Material: peripheral blood. CDR3 DNA sequence: TGTGCCAGTAGTATTAGACTACAAGAGACCCAGTACTTC. Translating gives CASSIRLQETQYF.